These 27 T cell receptor beta chains originate from one sample sequenced in a study of T cells in Graves' hyperthyroidism and ophthalmopathy. TCR beta CDR3 regions were amplified from RNA. The TCR CDR3 first-round RT-PCR relied on the HTBI primer set. TCRdb fed the multiplex PCR reads into MiXCR, producing one record per CDR3 protein. Among about 350,000 distinct CDR3 sequences, about a fifth were seen once, and the ten largest hold about 3.7%. Sequenced sample: blood. The source is a young woman with Graves' hyperthyroidism.

In its sample, this clonotype was seen many times. This chain uses TRBV7-3 with TRBJ2-2, with 8 bases matching TRBD2. V lost 5 bases and J lost 3; bases outside the gene matches: 8. CDR3 length equals 16 residues. Germline values: CDR1 SGHTA, CDR2 FQGTGA. The chain's CDR3 is CASSRKAGEYTGELFF. CDR3 bases: TGTGCCAGCAGCCGAAAAGCGGGAGAATACACCGGGGAGCTGTTTTTT.

This clonotype appeared many times. CDR3 DNA: TGTGCCAGCACTACGGACGGCTCTAATCAGCCCCAGCATTTT. This translates into CASTTDGSNQPQHF. The chain combines TRBV12-3 or TRBV12-4 with TRBJ1-5; D ambiguous. The CDR3 length is 14 residues. The V and J ends lost 7 bases and 4 bases respectively, with 14 bases between them.

The sample holds many counts of this clonotype. The chain is built from TRBV20-1 and TRBJ2-2, with 9 bases matching TRBD1. V lost 6 bases, J lost 8 bases, and 10 bases stayed unmatched. The germline V gene has CDR1 DFQATT and CDR2 SNEGSKA (reference sequence). The CDR3 runs 14 residues. CDR3 sequence reads: CSADRDRVGGELFF. CDR3 nucleotides: TGCAGTGCCGACCGGGACAGGGTCGGAGGGGAGCTGTTTTTT.

This clonotype was observed many times. V usage is TRBV7-8 and J usage is TRBJ1-5; tentative D call: TRBD1 (5 bases). The germline V gene encodes CDR1 SGHVS and CDR2 FQNEAQ. V gave up 4 bases and J gave up 6 bases, with 19 bases separating them. The CDR3 covers 16 residues. The CDR3 loop reads CASSSHRWGSGQPQHF. DNA of the CDR3: TGTGCCAGCAGCTCACATAGATGGGGCTCGGGTCAGCCCCAGCATTTT.

As concerns this clonotype: A much larger clone lies one base from this, so it may be a read error. The V gene is TRBV10-3, the J gene TRBJ1-5, with 7 bases matching TRBD1. Germline assignment: CDR1 ENHRY and CDR2 SYGVKD. The CDR3 totals 14 residues. This chain's CDR3 is CSIWTGGGNQPQHF. CDR3 bases: TGTTCCATCTGGACAGGCGGGGGCAATCAGCCCCAGCATTTT.

The chain links TRBV18 to TRBJ1-2; TRBD1 matches 7 bases. The CDR3 is 14 residues long. Germline V CDR1 and CDR2: KGHSH, LQKENI. V trimming: 2 bases; J trimming: 5 bases; junction bases outside the gene matches: 5. The CDR3 DNA follows: TGTGCCAGCTCACCAGACAGGGTTCGTTATGGCTACACCTTC. This codes for CASSPDRVRYGYTF.

The chain employs TRBV12-3 or TRBV12-4 and TRBJ1-1; TRBD1 is a possible D gene (5 bases). V lost 4 bases and J lost 0, with 12 bases in between. The CDR3 length is 15 residues. The CDR3 spells CASSSHLDMNTEAFF. In nucleotides, the CDR3 is TGTGCCAGCAGTTCCCACCTGGACATGAACACTGAAGCTTTCTTT.

This clonotype was detected many times. The chain has TRBV12-3 or TRBV12-4 and TRBJ2-7; 9 bases line up with TRBD1. Trimming cost V 7 bases and J 4 bases; bases outside gene matches: 8. The CDR3 is made up of 14 amino acids. The CDR3 is CASNEQGARYEQYF. In nucleotides, the CDR3 is TGTGCCAGCAACGAACAGGGGGCGAGGTACGAGCAGTACTTC.

This clonotype was picked up a small number of times. Just one base apart from a much larger clone, this may be a read error. The CDR3 region is CAASMPPDEQYF. The CDR3 DNA sequence: TGTGCCGCCAGCATGCCCCCGGACGAGCAGTACTTC. The rearrangement uses TRBV15 and TRBJ2-7, with unresolved D. There are 12 residues in the CDR3. The germline gives CDR1 LNHNV, CDR2 YYDKDF (reference sequence).

V gene TRBV11-2 combines with J gene TRBJ2-7, with 9 bases fitting TRBD1. Looked up from germline, CDR1 is SGHAT and CDR2 is FQNNGV. This CDR3 contains 16 residues. The V gene end was trimmed by 4 bases and the J gene end by 7 bases; junction bases not matched to a gene: 14. The CDR3 here is CASSSSWDRETGEQYF. CDR3 in DNA: TGTGCCAGCAGCTCTAGTTGGGACAGGGAAACGGGGGAGCAGTACTTC.

This clonotype has at least ten counts. The rearrangement links TRBV7-3 to TRBJ2-2; TRBD2 agrees at 12 bases. Per germline, CDR1 SGHTA and CDR2 FQGTGA. CDR3 length: 17 residues. The J segment lost 5 bases and the V segment lost 1 base, leaving 5 bases of the junction unmatched. CDR3 protein: CASSLKGLAGNTGELFF. CDR3 DNA: TGTGCCAGCAGCTTAAAAGGACTAGCGGGGAATACCGGGGAGCTGTTTTTT.

The V gene is TRBV12-3 or TRBV12-4, the J gene TRBJ1-1, with D hard to call. The CDR3 has 14 residues. Between the trimmed V and J ends, which lost 2 bases and 3 bases, there was a span of 10 bases. CDR3 in amino acids: CASSLRIRYTEAFF. CDR3 DNA: TGTGCCAGCAGTTTAAGAATCAGATACACTGAAGCTTTCTTT.

This clonotype was counted ten times or more. V is TRBV18 and J is TRBJ2-5; maybe TRBD1 (6 bases). Germline V gives CDR1 KGHSH, CDR2 LQKENI. V lost 4 bases and J lost 2, with 14 bases in between. CDR3 length: 15 residues. DNA for the CDR3: TGTGCCAGCTCACTAACCCCGGGACAACAAGAGACCCAGTACTTC. It translates to CASSLTPGQQETQYF. Full variable domain (rest looked up from reference TRBV18 and TRBJ2-5): NAGVMQNPRHLVRRRGQEARLRCSPMKGHSHVYWYRQLPEEGLKFMVYLQKENIIDESGMPKERFSAEFPKEGPSILRIQQVVRGDSAAYFCASSLTPGQQETQYFGPGTRLLVL.

This clonotype was detected many times. The genes are TRBV3-1 and TRBJ1-1; D remains ambiguous. CDR1 LGHDT and CDR2 YNNKEL come from the germline V gene (reference sequence). This CDR3 contains 11 residues. V lost 0 bases, J lost 11 bases, and 7 bases lay in between. CDR3 sequence (DNA): TGTGCCAGCAGCCAAGATCGGGTGGCTTTCTTT. Protein product: CASSQDRVAFF.

This clonotype was detected ten times or more. The CDR3 loop is CASSVEGFSGNTIYF. DNA for the CDR3: TGTGCCAGCAGCGTAGAAGGTTTCTCTGGAAACACCATATATTTT. The chain carries TRBV9 and TRBJ1-3, with no clear D. Germline V gene sequence: CDR1 SGDLS, CDR2 YYNGEE. The V and J ends lost 0 bases and 0 bases respectively, with 7 bases between them. The CDR3 runs 15 residues.

This clonotype was seen at least ten times. The chain uses TRBV12-3 or TRBV12-4 and TRBJ1-5, with a weak D call TRBD1 (5 bases). The CDR3 has 15 amino acids. V lost 3 bases and J lost 0, with 9 bases in between. CDR3 sequence reads: CASSFRDYSNQPQHF. CDR3 bases: TGTGCCAGCAGTTTCAGGGACTATAGCAATCAGCCCCAGCATTTT.

This clonotype was recorded at least ten times. One end of the junction does not line up with germline, which may come from a read error. V and J are TRBV12-3 or TRBV12-4 and TRBJ1-3; 10 positions agree with TRBD1. The CDR3 sequence is 15 residues long. The CDR3 reads CASSWTGGPGNTIYF. The DNA for the CDR3 is TGCGCCAGCAGTTGGACAGGGGGGCCTGGAAACACCATATATTTT.

This clonotype has a handful of counts. V and J are TRBV3-1 and TRBJ2-4; D unclear. This CDR3 contains 14 residues. The germline V gene has CDR1 LGHDT and CDR2 YNNKEL (reference sequence). With 3 bases removed from V and 7 bases from J, the gap between germline ends came to 13 bases. The CDR3 spells CASSQVTGPNIQYF. In nucleotides, the CDR3 is TGTGCCAGCAGCCAGGTAACCGGGCCTAACATTCAGTACTTC.

This clonotype was seen a few times. V usage is TRBV19 and J usage is TRBJ1-5, with D tentatively TRBD1 (5 bases). This CDR3 region has 12 residues. CDR1 and CDR2 from the germline V gene are LNHDA and SQIVND (reference sequence). V lost 5 bases, J lost 5 bases, and 7 bases lay in between. The CDR3: CASSGRDQPQHF. The CDR3 nucleotides are TGTGCCAGTAGTGGCAGGGATCAGCCCCAGCATTTT.

The chain joins TRBV3-1 to TRBJ2-3; no definite D call. V shed 0 bases and J shed 1 base, with 8 bases lying between them. CDR1 LGHDT and CDR2 YNNKEL come from the germline V gene (reference sequence). The CDR3 runs to 15 residues. The CDR3 region has the DNA TGTGCCAGCAGCCAAGATTTCTCCCGCACAGATACGCAGTATTTT. Translation: CASSQDFSRTDTQYF.

This clonotype was counted ten times or more. This chain joins TRBV12-3 or TRBV12-4 and TRBJ1-2, with a weak D call TRBD1 (5 bases). Trimming took 7 bases from V and 4 from J, leaving 16 bases between them. The CDR3 runs to 14 residues. CDR3 loop: CASTLNGASYGYTF. For the CDR3, the DNA is TGTGCCAGCACCTTAAATGGGGCCTCCTATGGCTACACCTTC.

This clonotype was picked up many times. The chain uses TRBV12-3 or TRBV12-4 and TRBJ2-7; perhaps TRBD2 as D (5 bases). The CDR3 contains 14 residues. Trimming stripped 3 bases from V and 0 bases from J, with 9 bases between. The CDR3 nucleotides are TGTGCCAGCAGTTTTAGCGTAAGCTCCTACGAGCAGTACTTC. Encoded protein: CASSFSVSSYEQYF.

V and J are TRBV10-1 and TRBJ1-1; D unresolved. Between the trimmed V and J ends, which lost 2 bases and 2 bases, there was a span of 9 bases. CDR1 WNHNN and CDR2 SYGVQD come from the germline V gene (reference sequence). The CDR3 is 14 amino acids. CDR3 in amino acids: CASSETMSNTEAFF. The DNA of the CDR3 is TGCGCCAGCAGTGAGACAATGTCCAACACTGAAGCTTTCTTT.

This clonotype has a count of ten or more. Mismatch with germline at one junction end may stem from a read error. The V call is TRBV20-1, the J call TRBJ1-2; D perhaps matches TRBD1 (5 bases). This CDR3 spans 14 amino acids. Germline loops: CDR1 DFQATT, CDR2 SNEGSKA (reference sequence). CDR3 protein: CRATRRGTNYGYTF. The CDR3 DNA reads as TGCAGAGCTACTCGAAGGGGCACAAACTATGGCTACACCTTC.

This clonotype occurred many times. The rearrangement uses TRBV15 and TRBJ1-1; the D is unclear. Germline loops: CDR1 LNHNV, CDR2 YYDKDF (reference sequence). Trimming took 1 base from V and 7 from J, leaving 7 bases between them. This CDR3 contains 12 residues. The CDR3 sequence: CATSRVGSEAFF. DNA of the CDR3: TGTGCCACCAGCAGAGTGGGTAGTGAAGCTTTCTTT.

The CDR3 bases are TGTGCCAGCAGCGGGGAGTCGGGTTCCTTGAGGTTCGAGCAGTACTTC. Protein product: CASSGESGSLRFEQYF. The chain recombines TRBV5-6 with TRBJ2-7; possible D gene TRBD2, 5 bases. The CDR3 sequence is 16 residues long. Germline CDR1 SGHDT, CDR2 YYEEEE. The V end was cut by 4 bases, the J end by 6 bases, with 23 bases between.

This clonotype was seen at least ten times. The rearrangement uses TRBV7-8 and TRBJ2-7, with 7 nucleotides matching TRBD2. Germline V CDR1 and CDR2: SGHVS, FQNEAQ. The CDR3 totals 14 residues. V gave up 5 bases and J gave up 4 bases; unmatched junction bases: 8. The CDR3 region has the DNA TGTGCCAGCAGCGGCTCACGGGGGGTGTACGAGCAGTACTTC. Protein: CASSGSRGVYEQYF.